The 32 T cell receptor beta chains in this list originate from one sample, sequenced in a study of OX40 agonist ivuxolimab in advanced cancers. TCRdb's table, derived via immunoSEQ multiplex PCR, lists solely in-frame clones and lacks some. The data show about 37,000 clones, roughly 87% seen once. Material: CD4+ or CD8+ T cells sorted from blood, obtained in a trial of the OX40 agonist ivuxolimab. The receptors were sampled from an adult with an advanced solid tumor such as melanoma, head and neck, liver or kidney cancer.

This chain uses TRBV30 with TRBJ1-2, with 12 positions matching TRBD1. The CDR3 has 12 residues. The V gene's germline CDR1 is GTSNPN and CDR2 SVGIG (reference sequence). Germline trimming cut 6 bases from V and 9 bases from J; bases unmatched to any gene: 5. The CDR3, as DNA: TGTGCCTGTTTGGGACAGGGGGCAAGCTACACCTTC. Translating it yields CACLGQGASYTF.

The genes are TRBV5-4 and TRBJ2-7, with unresolved D. The CDR3 sequence is 12 residues long. The ends were cut back, 3 bases at V and 3 bases at J, with 7 bases in the middle. Germline CDR1 reads SGHNT; CDR2 reads YYREEE (reference sequence). DNA for the CDR3: TGTGCCAGCAGCTACCGACACTACGAGCAGTACTTC. Protein product: CASSYRHYEQYF.

The V and J genes are TRBV5-8 and TRBJ1-2; perhaps TRBD1 as D (5 bases). Germline V CDR1 and CDR2: SGHTS, YDEGEE. The length of the CDR3 is 11 residues. V lost 4 bases to trimming and J lost 13 bases, with 14 bases between them. In nucleotides, the CDR3 is TGTGCCAGCAGCCCCTGGGGCGTCTGCACCTTC. This gives the protein CASSPWGVCTF. The full variable domain, completed using reference TRBV5-8 and TRBJ1-2, is EAGVTQSPTHLIKTRGQQATLRCSPISGHTSVYWYQQALGLGLQFLLWYDEGEERNRGNFPPRFSGRQFPNYSSELNVNALELEDSALYLCASSPWGVCTFGSGTRLTVV.

The chain employs TRBV11-2 and TRBJ1-5, with D tentatively TRBD1 (5 bases). The CDR3 length is 19 residues. With 4 bases removed from V and 0 bases from J, the gap between germline ends came to 22 bases. The V gene's germline CDR1 is SGHAT and CDR2 FQNNGV. CDR3 sequence: CASSSHSAGDSYSNQPQHF. CDR3 coding DNA: TGTGCCAGCAGCTCTCACAGTGCCGGAGACAGCTATAGCAATCAGCCCCAGCATTTT. The full variable domain, in which reference TRBV11-2 and TRBJ1-5 provide the parts outside the CDR3, is EAGVAQSPRYKIIEKRQSVAFWCNPISGHATLYWYQQILGQGPKLLIQFQNNGVVDDSQLPKDRFSAERLKGVDSTLKIQPAKLEDSAVYLCASSSHSAGDSYSNQPQHFGDGTRLSIL.

This chain connects TRBV4-1 to TRBJ2-7; possible D gene TRBD1, 5 bases. This CDR3 has 15 amino acids. Trimming removed 7 bases at V and 7 bases at J, with 23 bases between. CDR1 and CDR2 from the germline V gene are MGHRA and YSYEKL. CDR3 protein: CASTSTHDRRGEQYF. CDR3 DNA: TGCGCCAGCACAAGTACCCATGACAGAAGGGGAGAGCAGTACTTC.

CDR3 in amino acids: CASSLGHSYEQYF. The CDR3 DNA reads as TGTGCCAGCAGCTTAGGACATTCCTACGAGCAGTACTTC. The chain carries TRBV11-2 and TRBJ2-7; D uncertain. The CDR3 totals 13 residues. Trimming stripped 1 base from V and 1 base from J, with 5 bases between. CDR1 is SGHAT and CDR2 is FQNNGV in the germline V gene.

This clone has just a few counts. The chain joins TRBV9 to TRBJ2-7; possible D gene TRBD2, 6 bases. There are 15 residues in the CDR3. Trimming took off 0 bases at V and 3 bases at J, with 13 bases between the two ends. Germline-derived CDR1 and CDR2 are SGDLS and YYNGEE. The CDR3 sequence is CASSVGWDFYYEQYF. The CDR3 DNA sequence: TGTGCCAGCAGCGTAGGGTGGGACTTCTACTACGAGCAGTACTTC.

The chain combines TRBV5-4 with TRBJ2-1, with a tentative D call TRBD2 (6 bases). The CDR3 spans 12 residues. V lost 2 bases to trimming and J lost 7 bases, with 7 bases between them. CDR1 and CDR2 from the germline V gene are SGHNT and YYREEE (reference sequence). The CDR3 loop reads CASSLGTNEQFF. CDR3 DNA: TGTGCCAGCAGCTTAGGGACTAATGAGCAGTTCTTC.

The chain is built from TRBV5-3 and TRBJ2-4; the match to TRBD1 covers 8 bases. TRBV5-3 is known as an ORF, though its function is uncertain. This CDR3 comprises 15 residues. J lost 0 bases, V lost 4 bases, and 3 bases had no gene match. The chain's CDR3 is CARSAGQGAKNIQYF. CDR3 nucleotides: TGTGCCAGAAGCGCCGGACAGGGAGCCAAAAACATTCAGTACTTC.

V is TRBV9 and J is TRBJ1-5; TRBD1 matches 8 bases. After removal of 5 bases from V and 2 bases from J, the junction contained 3 bases not matched to a gene. Germline-derived CDR1 and CDR2 are SGDLS and YYNGEE. The CDR3 extends over 14 amino acids. In DNA, the CDR3 is TGTGCCAGCAGTGCGGACAGGGGCAATCAGCCCCAGCATTTT. Its protein product is CASSADRGNQPQHF.

The chain is built from TRBV5-4 and TRBJ2-1; D remains unclear. The CDR3 spans 14 residues. The V end lost 5 bases, the J end lost 1 base, and 10 bases lay between the germline ends. Germline V gene data show CDR1 as SGHNT and CDR2 as YYREEE (reference sequence). CDR3 sequence (DNA): TGTGCCAGCAGTGACCCCGATTCCTACAATGAGCAGTTCTTC. It translates to CASSDPDSYNEQFF.

V and J are TRBV11-2 and TRBJ1-1; a possible D gene is TRBD1 (5 bases). In germline, CDR1 is SGHAT, CDR2 FQNNGV. V lost 1 base and J 5 bases, leaving 11 bases between the germline ends. The CDR3 sequence is 14 residues long. CDR3 sequence: CASSLGPSGTEAFF. CDR3 DNA sequence: TGTGCCAGCAGCTTAGGACCCTCAGGGACTGAAGCTTTCTTT.

The rearrangement uses TRBV19 and TRBJ2-2; D is possibly TRBD1 (5 bases). Trimming removed 7 bases at V and 4 bases at J, with 13 bases between. CDR3 length: 14 amino acids. Germline CDR1 is LNHDA and CDR2 is SQIVND (reference sequence). The CDR3 region is CASTDSHGTGELFF. CDR3 nucleotide sequence: TGTGCCAGTACTGACAGTCACGGCACCGGGGAGCTGTTTTTT. Based on the CDR3 plus reference TRBV19 and TRBJ2-2, the full variable domain is DGGITQSPKYLFRKEGQNVTLSCEQNLNHDAMYWYRQDPGQGLRLIYYSQIVNDFQKGDIAEGYSVSREKKESFPLTVTSAQKNPTAFYLCASTDSHGTGELFFGEGSRLTVL.

This clone was seen a few times. This chain links TRBV7-6 with TRBJ1-2; D is perhaps TRBD1 (5 bases). V was pared by 5 bases and J by 0 bases, with 16 bases between. The length of the CDR3 is 16 residues. Germline assignment: CDR1 SGHVS and CDR2 FNYEAQ. CDR3 protein: CASSPTRTPTNYGYTF. In DNA, the CDR3 is TGTGCCAGCAGCCCCACGAGGACACCGACTAACTATGGCTACACCTTC.

The chain joins TRBV5-6 to TRBJ2-5, with 9 bases lining up with TRBD2. Trimming removed 1 base from V and 0 bases from J; junction bases left unmatched: 7. Germline V CDR1 and CDR2: SGHDT, YYEEEE. The CDR3 spans 17 residues. The CDR3 coding sequence is TGTGCCAGCAGCTTGCCCCTAGCGGGGAGGTACCAAGAGACCCAGTACTTC. Its protein is CASSLPLAGRYQETQYF.

The chain combines TRBV18 with TRBJ1-1; D perhaps matches TRBD1 (5 bases). V was clipped by 2 bases and J by 2 bases, with 9 bases between them. The V gene's germline CDR1 is KGHSH and CDR2 LQKENI. The CDR3 totals 14 residues. In nucleotides, the CDR3 is TGTGCCAGCTCACCAGGGACGGGAAACACTGAAGCTTTCTTT. Its protein is CASSPGTGNTEAFF.

This clone was recorded only once. The chain recombines TRBV5-1 with TRBJ2-1, with D unclear. The CDR3 has 14 residues. Germline lookup yields CDR1 SGHRS and CDR2 YFSETQ. Trimming stripped 6 bases from V and 2 bases from J, with 12 bases between. The CDR3 nucleotides read TGCGCCAGCATGGAAGAAACCGCCTACAATGAGCAGTTCTTC. Residues: CASMEETAYNEQFF.

The J gene is TRBJ1-2, the V gene TRBV29-1, with D perhaps matching TRBD1 (5 bases). The germline V gene encodes CDR1 SQVTM and CDR2 ANQGSEA. The CDR3 loop spans 12 amino acids. With 8 bases removed from V and 4 bases from J, the gap between germline ends came to 14 bases. CDR3 coding DNA: TGCAGCCTTCAAGCGGGGGGCTATGGCTACACCTTC. This translates into CSLQAGGYGYTF.

CDR3 DNA sequence: TGTGCCAGCAGTAGGGGGTTCGAGCAGTACTTC. It encodes CASSRGFEQYF. This chain uses TRBV7-9 with TRBJ2-7, with D possibly TRBD1 on 6 matching bases. The V gene lost 6 bases and the J gene lost 6 bases, with 9 bases spanning the gap. The CDR3 runs to 11 residues. CDR1 and CDR2 from the germline V gene are SEHNR and FQNEAQ (reference sequence).

This clone is categorized as medium-sized (0.01 to 0.1%). This chain joins TRBV6-4 and TRBJ2-1, with D unclear. CDR1 is MRHNA and CDR2 is SNTAGT in the germline V gene. The V gene lost 0 bases and the J gene lost 6 bases, with 9 bases spanning the gap. The CDR3 consists of 14 residues. The CDR3 spells CASSDSDGSNEQFF. The CDR3 DNA follows: TGTGCCAGCAGTGACTCGGACGGCAGCAATGAGCAGTTCTTC.

V is TRBV6-6 and J is TRBJ1-2; unclear D gene. CDR1 MNHNY and CDR2 SVGAGI come from the germline V gene (reference sequence). The CDR3 runs 13 residues. Trimming cost V 2 bases and J 4 bases, with 8 bases left between them. The CDR3 sequence: CASSYKEAYGYTF. The CDR3 DNA reads TGTGCCAGCAGTTACAAAGAAGCCTATGGCTACACCTTC.

The count of this clone is one. The rearrangement joins TRBV27 to TRBJ2-7; no clear D gene. The germline V gene encodes CDR1 MNHEY and CDR2 SMNVEV (reference sequence). V lost 5 bases, J lost 3 bases, and 14 bases lay in between. CDR3 length equals 14 residues. Here the CDR3 reads CASSPGDGGYEQYF. The CDR3 DNA reads TGTGCCAGCAGTCCCGGCGATGGCGGCTACGAGCAGTACTTC.

V and J are TRBV19 and TRBJ2-1; 12 nucleotides agree with TRBD2. V lost 5 bases to trimming and J lost 7 bases; unmatched junction nucleotides: 12. Germline values: CDR1 LNHDA, CDR2 SQIVND (reference sequence). There are 17 residues in the CDR3. The CDR3 bases are TGTGCCAGTAGTGTTCGACTAGCGGGGGCTCTTAGGAATGAGCAGTTCTTC. Its translation is CASSVRLAGALRNEQFF.

J is TRBJ1-1 and V is TRBV5-1; D not resolved. CDR3 length: 14 residues. With 0 bases removed from V and 5 bases from J, the gap between germline ends came to 11 bases. Looked up from germline, CDR1 is SGHRS and CDR2 is YFSETQ. CDR3 sequence (DNA): TGCGCCAGCAGCTTGGCGCAATTAGGGACTGAAGCTTTCTTT. It translates to CASSLAQLGTEAFF.

This clone showed up just a few times. The chain carries TRBV7-8 and TRBJ1-1, with 7 bases aligning to TRBD1. The trim removed 5 bases at V and 0 bases at J, leaving 9 bases unmatched. The CDR3 sequence is 16 residues long. Germline CDR1 is SGHVS and CDR2 is FQNEAQ. As DNA, the CDR3 is TGTGCCAGCAGCAAAAGGGACAGAGATTTGAACACTGAAGCTTTCTTT. It is translated as CASSKRDRDLNTEAFF.

The J gene is TRBJ1-1, the V gene TRBV29-1; no definite D call. The CDR3 spans 10 residues. The germline CDR1 and CDR2 sequences are SQVTM and ANQGSEA. V gave up 5 bases and J gave up 5 bases, with 6 bases separating them. CDR3 DNA: TGCAGCGTTTTCGGAACTGAAGCTTTCTTT. Translating gives CSVFGTEAFF.

This clone has a single count. CDR3 sequence (DNA): TGCGCCAGCAGCCAAGTCTGGGACAGAGATAATGAAAAACTGTTTTTT. It encodes CASSQVWDRDNEKLFF. V gene TRBV4-3 combines with J gene TRBJ1-4, with 7 bases matching TRBD1. Germline V gene data show CDR1 as LGHNA and CDR2 as YSLEER. The J segment lost 4 bases and the V segment lost 1 base, leaving 6 bases of the junction unmatched. The CDR3 extends over 16 amino acids.

This chain links TRBV19 with TRBJ1-1; no clear D. The CDR3 loop spans 12 amino acids. Germline assignment: CDR1 LNHDA and CDR2 SQIVND (reference sequence). The V gene lost 7 bases and the J gene lost 1 base, with 7 bases spanning the gap. The CDR3 spells CASNSKNTEAFF. The CDR3 DNA is TGTGCCAGTAACAGCAAGAACACTGAAGCTTTCTTT. The full variable domain, its missing parts supplied by reference TRBV19 and TRBJ1-1, is DGGITQSPKYLFRKEGQNVTLSCEQNLNHDAMYWYRQDPGQGLRLIYYSQIVNDFQKGDIAEGYSVSREKKESFPLTVTSAQKNPTAFYLCASNSKNTEAFFGQGTRLTVV.

This chain joins TRBV30 and TRBJ1-1; 9 bases match TRBD1. The CDR3 consists of 17 residues. Germline CDR1 GTSNPN, CDR2 SVGIG (reference sequence). V dropped 4 bases and J dropped 0; count of bases not matched to a gene: 12. The CDR3 loop is CAWTTGGTGYMNTEAFF. The CDR3 DNA is TGTGCCTGGACCACAGGCGGGACAGGGTACATGAACACTGAAGCTTTCTTT.

The chain couples TRBV19 to TRBJ1-2; D may be TRBD1 (6 bases). The germline CDR1 and CDR2 sequences are LNHDA and SQIVND (reference sequence). This CDR3 has 17 residues. Trimming removed 2 bases at V and 6 bases at J, with 22 bases between. CDR3 bases: TGTGCCAGTAGTATATATTCGTACGGCAGGGGTTCGGATGGCTACACCTTC. This codes for CASSIYSYGRGSDGYTF.

The chain has TRBV27 and TRBJ1-1, with a tentative D call TRBD1 (6 bases). Germline CDR1 is MNHEY and CDR2 is SMNVEV (reference sequence). The CDR3 is 14 amino acids. Between the trimmed V and J ends, which lost 5 bases and 5 bases, there was a span of 15 bases. In DNA, the CDR3 is TGTGCCAGCAGTCTAGCAAGGGGGGCGACTGAAGCTTTCTTT. Protein: CASSLARGATEAFF.

V usage is TRBV6-5 and J usage is TRBJ1-4; D is undetermined. V was trimmed by 7 bases and J by 13 bases, leaving 19 bases between them. Per germline, CDR1 MNHEY and CDR2 SVGAGI. The CDR3 sequence is 13 residues long. In DNA form, the CDR3 reads TGTGCCAGCATTTCCCCCCGTGGAAGGAGACTGTTTTTT. It yields the protein CASISPRGRRLFF.